This passage covers 26 T cell receptor beta chains from one sample sequenced in a study of blood T cell repertoires in COVID-19. Repertoires were generated with immunoSEQ multiplex PCR, while TCRdb's copy carries only in-frame clones and drops some. The repertoire consists of 250,000 to 350,000 clones, with 86% occurring once and the leading ten covering about an eighth. The sequenced sample was peripheral blood. The receptors were gathered from a woman aged 70-85 years with COVID-19, enrolled during active disease.

The chain is built from TRBV5-1 and TRBJ2-2, with 10 nucleotides matching TRBD2. V trimming: 0 bases; J trimming: 3 bases; junction bases outside the gene matches: 11. There are 19 residues in the CDR3. The germline gives CDR1 SGHRS, CDR2 YFSETQ. As DNA, the CDR3 is TGCGCCAGCAGCTTGGAGGCGGTAGGGCTAGCGGGAGACACCGGGGAGCTGTTTTTT. This codes for CASSLEAVGLAGDTGELFF.

This sequence joins TRBV3-1 (or the pseudogene TRBV3-2) and TRBJ2-3; D may be TRBD1 (6 bases). CDR3 length: 15 amino acids. V gave up 0 bases and J gave up 3 bases, with 10 bases separating them. Germline V gene data show CDR1 as LGHDT and CDR2 as YNNKEL (reference sequence). CDR3 sequence (DNA): TGTGCCAGCAGCCAAGAGGGCAGGGGAACAGATACGCAGTATTTT. Protein sequence: CASSQEGRGTDTQYF.

CDR3: CASSSLGQEAFF. In nucleotides, the CDR3 is TGTGCCAGCAGCTCCCTCGGACAGGAAGCTTTCTTT. V gene TRBV7-2 combines with J gene TRBJ1-1; possible D gene TRBD1, 6 bases. Trimming removed 4 bases from V and 8 bases from J, with 11 bases in between. There are 12 residues in the CDR3. Germline CDR1 is SGHTA and CDR2 is FQGNSA.

The chain carries TRBV7-2 and TRBJ2-7; 12 bases fit TRBD2. This CDR3 is built from 18 residues. Germline CDR1 and CDR2: SGHTA and FQGNSA. J gave up 5 bases and V 1 base, and 12 bases lay outside the gene matches. In DNA form, the CDR3 reads TGTGCCAGCAGCTTAGGACCCGGGACTAGCGGGTTTGCCAACGAGCAGTACTTC. This translates into CASSLGPGTSGFANEQYF.

The table lists this clone with a few counts. The chain carries TRBV30 and TRBJ1-2; 9 bases agree with TRBD1. The V and J ends lost 3 bases and 4 bases, in that order; junction bases with no gene match: 9. This CDR3 spans 15 amino acids. The germline CDR1 and CDR2 sequences are GTSNPN and SVGIG (reference sequence). The CDR3 DNA is TGTGCCTGGAGAGCTTCCGGGACAGGGAGCTATGGCTACACCTTC. Its translation is CAWRASGTGSYGYTF.

The J gene is TRBJ2-3, the V gene TRBV4-1; 10 nucleotides match TRBD2. Germline V lookup: CDR1 MGHRA, CDR2 YSYEKL. Trimming at V came to 4 bases and at J to 5 bases, leaving 6 bases not matched to a gene. The CDR3 extends over 15 amino acids. CDR3 loop: CASSRVLAGLDTQYF. The CDR3 bases are TGCGCCAGCAGCCGGGTACTAGCGGGGTTAGATACGCAGTATTTT.

V is TRBV12-3 or TRBV12-4 and J is TRBJ2-7; D gene uncertain. CDR3 length: 12 amino acids. Trimming stripped 7 bases from V and 2 bases from J, with 9 bases between. The CDR3 DNA follows: TGTGCCAGCACGAACGGAGCCTACGAGCAGTACTTC. This sequence encodes CASTNGAYEQYF.

The rearrangement links TRBV2 to TRBJ1-5, with D possibly TRBD1 on 5 matching bases. V lost 0 bases, J lost 0 bases, and 18 bases lay in between. Germline CDR1 SNHLY, CDR2 FYNNEI. The length of the CDR3 is 19 residues. CDR3 residues: CASSEAIDQAGISNQPQHF. The CDR3 DNA is TGTGCCAGCAGTGAAGCGATCGATCAGGCAGGGATTAGCAATCAGCCCCAGCATTTT.

Worth noting for this clone: The identical CDR3 is also encoded by other nucleotide sequences in the sample. The J gene is TRBJ2-6, the V gene TRBV29-1; 11 bases align to TRBD1. Germline V lookup: CDR1 SQVTM, CDR2 ANQGSEA. The CDR3 covers 16 residues. The V segment lost 4 bases and the J segment 2 bases; nucleotides outside the gene matches: 4. In DNA form, the CDR3 reads TGCAGCGTTGGAGGACAGGGGGCCCCTGGGGCCAACGTCCTGACTTTC. As protein: CSVGGQGAPGANVLTF. Filled out from reference TRBV29-1 and TRBJ2-6, the complete variable domain reads SAVISQKPSRDICQRGTSLTIQCQVDSQVTMMFWYRQQPGQSLTLIATANQGSEATYESGFVIDKFPISRPNLTFSTLTVSNMSPEDSSIYLCSVGGQGAPGANVLTFGAGSRLTVL.

In its sample, this clone was seen a few times. J is TRBJ2-1 and V is TRBV15, with D unresolved. Trimming removed 1 base from V and 4 bases from J, with 5 bases in between. The V gene's germline CDR1 is LNHNV and CDR2 YYDKDF (reference sequence). CDR3 size: 13 residues. CDR3 sequence: CATSRAQYNEQFF. The CDR3 coding sequence is TGTGCCACCAGCAGAGCCCAATACAATGAGCAGTTCTTC.

V gene TRBV7-2 combines with J gene TRBJ1-1; a weak D match, TRBD1 (5 bases). CDR3 length: 12 amino acids. The germline gives CDR1 SGHTA, CDR2 FQGNSA. V lost 3 bases to trimming and J lost 7 bases, with 9 bases between them. CDR3 DNA: TGTGCCAGCAGCTTCGGCAGGGTTGAAGCTTTCTTT. This codes for CASSFGRVEAFF.

The chain employs TRBV28 and TRBJ1-2; 7 bases are a match to TRBD1. Unmatched junction bases numbered 4, after V lost 3 bases and J lost 6 bases. The germline CDR1 and CDR2 sequences are MDHEN and SYDVKM. The length of the CDR3 is 13 residues. CDR3 region: CASSFLGGNGYTF. DNA for the CDR3: TGTGCCAGCAGTTTTTTAGGGGGCAATGGCTACACCTTC.

This chain uses TRBV10-3 with TRBJ2-5; D is unclear. This CDR3 has 13 residues. V was cut by 4 bases and J by 5 bases, with 11 bases left in between. Germline-derived CDR1 and CDR2 are ENHRY and SYGVKD. CDR3 DNA sequence: TGTGCCATCAGTGGATCTAGTACGGAGACCCAGTACTTC. It codes for CAISGSSTETQYF.

DNA of the CDR3: TGTGCCAGCAGCTTAAGGTTCGGGCAGGGGGCCGGAAACACCATATATTTT. Its protein product is CASSLRFGQGAGNTIYF. The V gene is TRBV11-2, the J gene TRBJ1-3; 8 bases line up with TRBD1. Unmatched junction bases numbered 10, after V lost 2 bases and J lost 4 bases. Germline-derived CDR1 and CDR2 are SGHAT and FQNNGV. The CDR3 is made up of 17 amino acids.

This clone was counted a few times. V and J are TRBV28 and TRBJ1-6; 8 positions match TRBD1. The germline V gene has CDR1 MDHEN and CDR2 SYDVKM. The CDR3 extends over 14 amino acids. J lost 7 bases, V lost 8 bases, and 7 bases had no gene match. In DNA, the CDR3 is TGTGCCAGCCGGATACAGGGGGAAAATTCACCCCTCCACTTT. Protein product: CASRIQGENSPLHF.

This clone has just one count. The chain links TRBV24-1 to TRBJ2-2, with a possible D match to TRBD1 (5 bases). This CDR3 is built from 14 residues. V lost 9 bases and J 1 base, leaving 11 bases between the germline ends. The germline gives CDR1 KGHDR, CDR2 SFDVKD. The CDR3 loop is CATGAGLNTGELFF. CDR3 coding DNA: TGTGCCACCGGGGCCGGATTGAACACCGGGGAGCTGTTTTTT.

Turning to this clone: The same CDR3 also results from other DNA sequences found in this sample. This chain links TRBV18 with TRBJ2-5, with D perhaps TRBD1 (5 bases). The length of the CDR3 is 13 residues. The V gene lost 3 bases and the J gene lost 5 bases, with 10 bases spanning the gap. CDR1 and CDR2 (germline): KGHSH, LQKENI. The CDR3 region has the DNA TGTGCCAGCTCACCCCAGGGTCGCGAGACCCAGTACTTC. This gives the protein CASSPQGRETQYF.

V gene TRBV7-2 combines with J gene TRBJ1-1; maybe TRBD1 (6 bases). V shed 1 base and J shed 5 bases, with 26 bases lying between them. CDR3 length: 19 residues. Germline assignment: CDR1 SGHTA and CDR2 FQGNSA. The CDR3 DNA reads TGTGCCAGCAGCTTAGAAAGATTGAGGGGGACCACCTCGGAGACTGAAGCTTTCTTT. Protein: CASSLERLRGTTSETEAFF.

V usage is TRBV27 and J usage is TRBJ1-5, with a tentative D call TRBD1 (6 bases). The V gene's germline CDR1 is MNHEY and CDR2 SMNVEV (reference sequence). The V gene lost 4 bases and the J gene lost 2 bases, with 15 bases spanning the gap. This CDR3 region has 16 residues. The DNA of the CDR3 is TGTGCCAGCAGTTCGGGACACCCCCTGGGCAATCAGCCCCAGCATTTT. Its protein is CASSSGHPLGNQPQHF.

The chain uses TRBV29-1 and TRBJ2-7; D may be TRBD1 (7 bases). The germline V gene encodes CDR1 SQVTM and CDR2 ANQGSEA. Trimming cost V 2 bases and J 3 bases, with 11 bases left between them. This CDR3 contains 13 residues. The CDR3 bases are TGCAGCGTTGAACTCAGGGGGGACTACGAGCAGTACTTC. Protein sequence: CSVELRGDYEQYF.

This clone occurred a few times. This CDR3 is CASSPSGQGISGYTF. The CDR3 bases are TGTGCCAGCAGCCCCTCGGGACAGGGAATCTCCGGCTACACCTTC. V and J are TRBV7-6 and TRBJ1-2; 9 bases align to TRBD1. Trimming removed 5 bases from V and 8 bases from J; junction bases left unmatched: 12. CDR1 is SGHVS and CDR2 is FNYEAQ in the germline V gene. CDR3 length equals 15 residues.

This chain joins TRBV29-1 and TRBJ2-6; TRBD1 is a possible D gene (6 bases). This CDR3 region has 14 residues. Germline V gene data show CDR1 as SQVTM and CDR2 as ANQGSEA. V was pared by 6 bases and J by 2 bases, with 11 bases between. The CDR3 DNA reads TGCAGCGTCGAGGGGGACACTGGGGCCAACGTCCTGACTTTC. Protein product: CSVEGDTGANVLTF. Full variable domain (outside the CDR3, taken from reference TRBV29-1 and TRBJ2-6): SAVISQKPSRDICQRGTSLTIQCQVDSQVTMMFWYRQQPGQSLTLIATANQGSEATYESGFVIDKFPISRPNLTFSTLTVSNMSPEDSSIYLCSVEGDTGANVLTFGAGSRLTVL.

V is TRBV29-1 and J is TRBJ1-2; D unresolved. Trimming took off 3 bases at V and 3 bases at J, with 8 bases between the two ends. CDR1 and CDR2 from the germline V gene are SQVTM and ANQGSEA. The CDR3 covers 12 residues. CDR3 nucleotides: TGCAGCGTTGAGAGGGCCCACTATGGCTACACCTTC. Amino acid sequence: CSVERAHYGYTF.

The chain carries TRBV19 and TRBJ1-2; possible D gene TRBD1, 6 bases. Germline CDR1 LNHDA, CDR2 SQIVND (reference sequence). V lost 4 bases, J lost 4 bases, and 16 bases lay in between. The CDR3 is made up of 15 amino acids. DNA of the CDR3: TGTGCCAGTAGTACCCCAACAGGGTACCTCTATGGCTACACCTTC. It encodes CASSTPTGYLYGYTF.

V gene TRBV28 combines with J gene TRBJ1-5; D is uncertain. Germline CDR1 is MDHEN and CDR2 is SYDVKM. V lost 6 bases to trimming and J lost 6 bases, with 18 bases between them. The CDR3 length is 15 residues. CDR3 in amino acids: CASRPPGSAGQPQHF. The CDR3 coding sequence is TGTGCCAGCAGACCTCCGGGGAGCGCGGGTCAGCCCCAGCATTTT. The variable domain in full, with the rest retrieved from reference TRBV28 and TRBJ1-5, is DVKVTQSSRYLVKRTGEKVFLECVQDMDHENMFWYRQDPGLGLRLIYFSYDVKMKEKGDIPEGYSVSREKKERFSLILESASTNQTSMYLCASRPPGSAGQPQHFGDGTRLSIL.

This clone was counted a few times. This rearrangement joins TRBV6-5 to TRBJ1-1; 7 nucleotides line up with TRBD1. The CDR3 covers 13 residues. Germline lookup yields CDR1 MNHEY and CDR2 SVGAGI. The junction had 5 bases not matched to a gene; V was cut back by 8 bases and J by 2 bases. CDR3 sequence: CASQTGTNTEAFF. For the CDR3, the DNA is TGTGCCAGCCAGACAGGGACTAACACTGAAGCTTTCTTT.